The 27 T cell receptor beta chains reported below all come from one sample, sequenced in a study of T-cell reconstitution after alpha-beta-depleted transplantation in children (dated by TCRdb to about 2016). The intended sense of this specimen's treatment or condition label: allogeneic hematopoietic cell transplantation with graft depleted of TCRalphabeta T cells and CD19 B cells. To prepare the library, PCR was applied. Sequencing instrument: Illumina HiSeq 2500. TCR libraries were prepared with molecular barcoding, using unique molecular identifiers to normalize TCRbeta repertoire quantification. TCRdb reran the public reads through fastp at Q25 and MiXCR, keeping productive beta chains. Every entry covers one CDR3 protein and lists the most common genes and DNA from its rows. Here the sample has around 200,000 distinct CDR3 sequences; about 8.4% occur a single time. The ten largest clones capture 35% to 45% of the sample.

Sequencing was performed on PBMCs, mostly from graft donor cells, taken 360 days after TCRalphabeta/CD19-depleted stem cell transplant. The origin of the receptors is a male patient aged 2-9 years who had a stem cell transplant for acute myeloid leukemia, so the T cells may come from the graft donor.

The rearrangement links TRBV15 to TRBJ2-5; no clear D gene. The V gene lost 3 bases and the J gene lost 1 base, with 15 bases spanning the gap. The CDR3 runs to 16 residues. Germline CDR1 reads LNHNV; CDR2 reads YYDKDF (reference sequence). The CDR3 sequence: CATSSQPKDGQETQYF. CDR3 in DNA: TGTGCCACCAGCAGTCAACCCAAGGACGGCCAAGAGACCCAGTACTTC. The full variable domain, completed using reference TRBV15 and TRBJ2-5, is DAMVIQNPRYQVTQFGKPVTLSCSQTLNHNVMYWYQQKSSQAPKLLFHYYDKDFNNEADTPDNFQSRRPNTSFCFLDIRSPGLGDTAMYLCATSSQPKDGQETQYFGPGTRLLVL.

This clonotype was counted many times. This chain joins TRBV12-3 or TRBV12-4 and TRBJ2-5; weak D call: TRBD2 (6 bases). V shed 6 bases and J shed 3 bases, with 11 bases lying between them. This CDR3 is 13 amino acids long. Here the CDR3 reads CASSSPSEETQYF. The DNA for the CDR3 is TGTGCCAGCAGCTCACCTAGCGAAGAGACCCAGTACTTC.

This clonotype was seen a handful of times. The chain is built from TRBV7-2 and TRBJ2-7, with 8 bases identical to TRBD1. This CDR3 is 13 amino acids long. Germline trimming cut 5 bases from V and 5 bases from J; bases unmatched to any gene: 5. The germline gives CDR1 SGHTA, CDR2 FQGNSA. In DNA form, the CDR3 reads TGTGCCAGCAGCCCCCGGACAGGGAACGAGCAGTACTTC. Its translation: CASSPRTGNEQYF.

This chain links TRBV7-6 with TRBJ2-5; D might be TRBD1 (5 bases). CDR1 SGHVS and CDR2 FNYEAQ come from the germline V gene. V lost 1 base and J lost 5, with 14 bases in between. This CDR3 is 15 amino acids long. DNA of the CDR3: TGTGCCAGCAGCTTAGTGATCAGGGCCCGGGAGACCCAGTACTTC. This encodes CASSLVIRARETQYF.

This clonotype has a count of ten or more. The rearrangement links TRBV6-1 to TRBJ2-5; D is ambiguous. In germline, CDR1 is MNHNS, CDR2 SASEGT. Trimming left V 2 bases short and J 5 bases short, with 3 bases between. The length of the CDR3 is 11 residues. The CDR3 bases are TGTGCCAGCAGTGAAAGGGAGACCCAGTACTTC. Protein product: CASSERETQYF.

The chain uses TRBV29-1 and TRBJ1-3, with D perhaps TRBD1 (5 bases). V lost 3 bases and J 4 bases, leaving 10 bases between the germline ends. CDR3 size: 13 residues. The germline CDR1 and CDR2 sequences are SQVTM and ANQGSEA. CDR3 protein: CSVDTGRGNTIYF. The CDR3 nucleotides are TGCAGCGTTGACACGGGACGGGGAAACACCATATATTTT.

This clonotype was seen repeatedly, ten times or more. The chain links TRBV12-3 or TRBV12-4 to TRBJ2-2, with TRBD1 matching 9 bases. This CDR3 region has 17 residues. The ends lost 4 bases at V and 4 bases at J; junction bases unmatched: 10. The CDR3 spells CASSSPGQGTATGELFF. The CDR3 region has the DNA TGTGCCAGCAGTTCCCCCGGACAGGGGACTGCCACCGGGGAGCTGTTTTTT.

This clonotype was detected ten times or more. The rearrangement links TRBV7-9 to TRBJ1-1, with D unclear. Germline V lookup: CDR1 SEHNR, CDR2 FQNEAQ (reference sequence). Trimming took off 2 bases at V and 2 bases at J, with 6 bases between the two ends. The CDR3 runs to 13 residues. Here the CDR3 DNA reads TGTGCCAGCAGCTTATTTCCTAACACTGAAGCTTTCTTT. It encodes CASSLFPNTEAFF.

This clonotype was detected a few times. The chain couples TRBV29-1 to TRBJ2-7; tentative D call: TRBD2 (6 bases). CDR1 and CDR2 (germline): SQVTM, ANQGSEA. The CDR3 covers 12 residues. V lost 3 bases, J lost 6 bases, and 12 bases lay in between. CDR3 sequence (DNA): TGCAGCGTTGAGGGGGGAACGGGCGAGCAGTACTTC. It specifies CSVEGGTGEQYF.

This clonotype was seen at least ten times. The chain is built from TRBV5-1 and TRBJ1-1, with a possible D match to TRBD1 (5 bases). Germline V gene lookup returns CDR1 SGHRS and CDR2 YFSETQ. V was shortened by 4 bases and J by 5 bases, with 18 bases between the two germline ends. The CDR3 consists of 15 residues. The CDR3: CASSHDTMGGTEAFF. CDR3 in DNA: TGCGCCAGCAGCCACGACACGATGGGGGGTACTGAAGCTTTCTTT.

CDR3 protein: CASSPIPGSSGETQYF. DNA for the CDR3: TGTGCCAGCTCACCAATCCCAGGGTCCTCGGGAGAGACCCAGTACTTC. The chain joins TRBV18 to TRBJ2-5; possibly TRBD1 for D (5 bases). From germline, CDR1 is KGHSH and CDR2 LQKENI. V was shortened by 2 bases and J by 4 bases, with 17 bases between the two germline ends. This CDR3 region has 16 residues.

The genes are TRBV29-1 and TRBJ1-5; D remains ambiguous. The germline V and J ends were trimmed by 4 bases and 3 bases, with 10 bases remaining between them. This CDR3 spans 13 amino acids. The V gene's germline CDR1 is SQVTM and CDR2 ANQGSEA. CDR3 in amino acids: CSVVSGINQPQHF. The CDR3 coding sequence is TGCAGCGTTGTGTCAGGCATCAATCAGCCCCAGCATTTT.

This clonotype was seen only a few times. The chain employs TRBV12-3 or TRBV12-4 and TRBJ1-5; D perhaps matches TRBD1 (5 bases). Trimming cost V 3 bases and J 5 bases, with 11 bases left between them. CDR3 length: 14 amino acids. The CDR3 DNA sequence: TGTGCCAGCAGTTTTTCCAGGGCCGATCAGCCCCAGCATTTT. As protein: CASSFSRADQPQHF.

Only one count was recorded for this clonotype. The CDR3 does not end in the conserved phenylalanine or tryptophan, so this is likely a read error. The V and J genes are TRBV12-3 or TRBV12-4 and TRBJ1-1, with D tentatively TRBD1 (5 bases). V was clipped by 3 bases and J by 6 bases, with 20 bases between them. This CDR3 has 16 residues. The chain's CDR3 is CASSFPDGREGSEAFC. Written as DNA, the CDR3 is TGTGCCAGCAGTTTCCCCGACGGAAGAGAGGGGTCTGAAGCTTTCTGT.

Many counts were recorded for this clonotype. The chain uses TRBV12-3 or TRBV12-4 and TRBJ2-3; no firm D call. V lost 5 bases, J lost 9 bases, and 21 bases lay in between. The CDR3 runs 15 residues. The CDR3 DNA is TGTGCCAGCAGTCTTCTACCCCCACCGGGCCCCACGCAGTATTTT. Translated: CASSLLPPPGPTQYF.

This clonotype was observed many times. The chain has TRBV5-1 and TRBJ2-7; 7 bases agree with TRBD1. This CDR3 region has 13 residues. V lost 4 bases and J lost 3; bases outside the gene matches: 4. Germline V gives CDR1 SGHRS, CDR2 YFSETQ. The chain's CDR3 is CASSHRDSYEQYV. In DNA, the CDR3 is TGCGCCAGCAGCCACCGGGACAGCTACGAGCAGTACGTC.

This clonotype was counted a few times. The gene calls are TRBV6-1 and TRBJ2-7; 11 bases align to TRBD1. Unmatched junction bases numbered 8, after V lost 6 bases and J lost 7 bases. Germline CDR1 is MNHNS and CDR2 is SASEGT. The CDR3 consists of 14 residues. The CDR3 sequence: CASSRGQGAQEQYF. The CDR3 DNA sequence: TGTGCCAGCAGCCGAGGACAGGGGGCTCAAGAGCAGTACTTC.

This clonotype was counted ten times or more. The J gene is TRBJ2-1, the V gene TRBV5-1; 13 nucleotides align to TRBD2. Germline CDR1 is SGHRS and CDR2 is YFSETQ. V was pared by 4 bases and J by 5 bases, with 9 bases of the junction left unmatched. The CDR3 spans 17 residues. Here the CDR3 reads CASSAYLGLAGHNEQFF. The CDR3 DNA is TGCGCCAGCAGCGCCTATTTGGGACTAGCGGGGCACAATGAGCAGTTCTTC.

This clonotype came up many times. The genes are TRBV12-3 or TRBV12-4 and TRBJ2-5, with D hard to call. This CDR3 is built from 12 residues. Between the trimmed V and J ends, which lost 4 bases and 5 bases, there was a span of 8 bases. This chain's CDR3 is CASSYFGETQYF. CDR3 bases: TGTGCCAGCAGTTACTTCGGGGAGACCCAGTACTTC.

CDR3 residues: CASSPPGRGYEQYF. CDR3 bases: TGTGCCAGCTCACCACCGGGCAGGGGATACGAGCAGTACTTC. The V gene is TRBV18, the J gene TRBJ2-7, with D possibly being TRBD1 (6 bases). The CDR3 extends over 14 amino acids. CDR1 and CDR2 from the germline V gene are KGHSH and LQKENI. Deletions cut 0 bases from V and 4 bases from J, with 10 bases between.

This clonotype occurred a few times. The genes are TRBV12-3 or TRBV12-4 and TRBJ1-2; possibly TRBD1 for D (5 bases). Between the trimmed V and J ends, which lost 3 bases and 10 bases, there was a span of 18 bases. This CDR3 spans 14 amino acids. This CDR3 is CASSLNAGGSIYTF. The CDR3 DNA is TGTGCCAGCAGTTTGAATGCCGGGGGAAGTATCTACACCTTC.

The chain employs TRBV21-1 and TRBJ1-5; TRBD1 was called by the table and not checked on the DNA. TRBV21-1 is shown as a pseudogene. CDR3 size: 15 residues. In DNA, the CDR3 is TGTGCCAGACAGCCCAGCGTGGGATGGGACCAGCCCCAGCATTTT. It codes for CARQPSVGWDQPQHF.

This clonotype showed up just a few times. V usage is TRBV20-1 and J usage is TRBJ2-7, with TRBD1 matching 8 bases. The CDR3 sequence is 18 residues long. With 3 bases clipped from V and 0 bases from J, the junction kept 16 bases outside the gene matches. The germline CDR1 and CDR2 sequences are DFQATT and SNEGSKA (reference sequence). The CDR3 DNA sequence: TGCAGTGCTAGGCATGGGGGGCAGGGGGCCGTTAGCTCCTACGAGCAGTACTTC. This encodes CSARHGGQGAVSSYEQYF.

This clonotype was found many times. The chain couples TRBV10-3 to TRBJ2-1; 14 bases agree with TRBD2. Germline CDR1 and CDR2: ENHRY and SYGVKD. Trimming removed 8 bases from V and 3 bases from J; junction bases left unmatched: 3. The CDR3 consists of 15 residues. In DNA form, the CDR3 reads TGTGCCATCGGAGGGACTAGCGGGGGCTACAATGAGCAGTTCTTC. Protein: CAIGGTSGGYNEQFF.

V gene TRBV19 combines with J gene TRBJ1-1; D unresolved. The CDR3 totals 15 residues. The V gene lost 2 bases and the J gene lost 1 base, with 11 bases spanning the gap. Looked up from germline, CDR1 is LNHDA and CDR2 is SQIVND (reference sequence). The CDR3, as DNA: TGTGCCAGTAGTATAACCCAGGCACAGAACACTGAAGCTTTCTTT. This translates into CASSITQAQNTEAFF.

Written as DNA, the CDR3 is TGCAGTGCTCACAGGGGGCGCGTTAGGAATGAGCAGTTCTTC. Its protein is CSAHRGRVRNEQFF. V and J are TRBV20-1 and TRBJ2-1; 9 bases are a match to TRBD1. This CDR3 spans 14 amino acids. The ends lost 5 bases at V and 7 bases at J; junction bases unmatched: 9. Germline V CDR1 and CDR2: DFQATT, SNEGSKA (reference sequence).

The rearrangement links TRBV10-2 to TRBJ2-3; tentatively, D is TRBD1 or TRBD2 (5 bases each). V was cut by 6 bases and J by 5 bases, with 18 bases left in between. CDR3 length equals 15 residues. Germline V gene lookup returns CDR1 WSHSY and CDR2 SAAADI. The CDR3 DNA reads as TGCGCCAGCAGACCCGTCTCGGGGCGAGGAGATACGCAGTATTTT. It codes for CASRPVSGRGDTQYF.